Listed below are T cell receptor beta chains from one sample, sequenced in a study of shared clonotypes between healthy human individuals. The method was immunoSEQ multiplex PCR; TCRdb's version includes in-frame clones alone and lacks a portion of them. The repertoire holds millions of clones, about 92% seen once, with roughly 1.8% in the top ten. The sample taken for sequencing was naive CD8+ T cells from PBMCs. The receptor set was obtained from a man in his late teens or twenties in good health. Some clones in this sample may be carry-over from other donors' samples. Both conserved end residues are part of each CDR3. Each record gives: D gene, V gene, clone size, J gene, CDR3 DNA, CDR3 protein. The D gene is left open where the match is weak. Clone size is stated in some rows and not others, as once, few, many or a class when expanded.

NA,TRBV7-9,NA,TRBJ1-1,TGTGCCAGCAGCCCCTTCGGATATCGGTTGGGCACTGAAGCTTTCTTT,CASSPFGYRLGTEAFF
TRBD2,TRBV11-2,NA,TRBJ2-1,TGTGCCAGCAGCTTGATGGCGGGAGGAGGCAATGAGCAGTTCTTC,CASSLMAGGGNEQFF
NA,TRBV29-1,NA,TRBJ2-7,TGCAGCGTCGTGGACTACAATTTCCCCTACGAGCAGTACTTC,CSVVDYNFPYEQYF
NA,TRBV4-1,NA,TRBJ1-1,TGCGCCAGCAGCCAAGATGCCCGGACGAGCACTGAAGCTTTCTTT,CASSQDARTSTEAFF
TRBD1,TRBV5-5,few,TRBJ2-7,TGTGCCAGCAGCTTGGGGACAGGGGGCTACGAGCAGTACTTC,CASSLGTGGYEQYF
NA,TRBV7-9,NA,TRBJ1-1,TGTGCCAGCAGCTTATTAAGGGGCCGGGCGAACACTGAAGCTTTCTTT,CASSLLRGRANTEAFF
NA,TRBV2,NA,TRBJ2-1,TGTGCCAGCAGTGGCGGGTTTAGAGATAATGAGCAGTTCTTC,CASSGGFRDNEQFF
TRBD2,TRBV4-1,NA,TRBJ2-1,TGCGCCAGCAGCCCAGGCCGACTAGCGGGAGGGAACAATGAGCAGTTCTTC,CASSPGRLAGGNNEQFF
NA,TRBV7-9,NA,TRBJ2-1,TGTGCCAGCAGACGTCAGGGCCTATACAATGAGCAGTTCTTC,CASRRQGLYNEQFF
NA,TRBV5-6,NA,TRBJ2-3,TGTGCCAGCAGCTCCAAGGTAACAGATACGCAGTATTTT,CASSSKVTDTQYF
NA,TRBV11-2,once,TRBJ1-1,TGTGCCAGCAGCTGGTCACCGGTGAAGGGGGCTTTCTTT,CASSWSPVKGAFF
TRBD1,TRBV5-4,NA,TRBJ1-2,TGTGCCAGCAGCATGGAGTACGGCAGGGGGCCAGACTATGGCTACACCTTC,CASSMEYGRGPDYGYTF
NA,TRBV15,NA,TRBJ2-7,TGTGCCACCAGCAGAAGGGGGACGACCTACGAGCAGTACTTC,CATSRRGTTYEQYF
NA,TRBV14,NA,TRBJ2-7,TGTGCCAGCAGCAACCCCGAGCAGTACTTC,CASSNPEQYF
NA,TRBV27,NA,TRBJ1-2,TGTGCCAGCAGTTTCCAGCACGATAACTATGGCTACACCTTC,CASSFQHDNYGYTF
TRBD1,TRBV4-1,NA,TRBJ2-2,TGCGCCAGCAGCCAAGGGACAGGGACGGCCGGGGAGCTGTTTTTT,CASSQGTGTAGELFF
NA,TRBV2,NA,TRBJ2-2,TGTGCCAGCAAAATACAATGGAGGGGGACCGGGGAGCTGTTTTTT,CASKIQWRGTGELFF
NA,TRBV28,NA,TRBJ2-7,TGTGCCAGCAGTTTTGCCGAGGGGGACGAGCAGTACTTC,CASSFAEGDEQYF
NA,TRBV13,NA,TRBJ2-1,TGTGCCAGCAGCTTTCTCACCGCCCCACAGTTCTTC,CASSFLTAPQFF
TRBD1,TRBV10-1,NA,TRBJ2-7,TGCGCCAGCAGTGATTGGAGGGACAGGGGTTACGAGCAGTACTTC,CASSDWRDRGYEQYF
NA,TRBV5-1,NA,TRBJ2-5,TGCGCCAGCAGCGTTACCGGGACACCTCAAGAGACCCAGTACTTC,CASSVTGTPQETQYF
TRBD2,TRBV19,NA,TRBJ2-3,TGTGCCAGTAGTATTTTAGCGGGAGAATCAGATACGCAGTATTTT,CASSILAGESDTQYF
TRBD1,TRBV10-3,NA,TRBJ2-2,TGTGCCATCAGTGACCCACGACGACAGGGGGCCGGCGGGGAGCTGTTTTTT,CAISDPRRQGAGGELFF
TRBD1,TRBV27,NA,TRBJ2-7,TGTGCCAGCAGTTTATTAGGGGGACAGGGGCCCCTTGGAGCAATCTACGAGCAGTACTTC,CASSLLGGQGPLGAIYEQYF
TRBD1,TRBV19,NA,TRBJ1-1,TGTGCCAGTAGTATCGGACAGGGAGAAGCTTTCTTT,CASSIGQGEAFF
TRBD2,TRBV28,NA,TRBJ2-1,TGTGCCAGCCACCGCAGCGGGAGGGGGGGTGAGCAGTTCTTC,CASHRSGRGGEQFF
NA,TRBV30,NA,TRBJ1-1,TGTGCCTGGAGTGCCCACAACAGGAGACCCGCTTTTGCTTTCTTT,CAWSAHNRRPAFAFF